Below are 30 T cell receptor beta chains sequenced from a single sample in a study of Ad26.COV2.S vaccination and SARS-CoV-2 variants. Regarding treatment: around 19 received Ad26.COV2.S at low or high dose, single or two shots; several received placebo; per-sample allocation not given. Collection of samples fell on day 63 after the first vaccine or placebo injection. TCRdb's table, derived via immunoSEQ multiplex PCR, lists solely in-frame clones and lacks some. There are some 420,000 clones in the sample; approximately 88% occur only once, and roughly 4% lies in the top ten. The input for sequencing was peripheral blood, taken in a trial of Ad26.COV2.S vaccine versus placebo. The receptors originated from a person between 18 and 65 years old who received the Ad26.COV2.S COVID-19 vaccine or a placebo.

In its sample, this clone was seen once. The J gene is TRBJ2-3, the V gene TRBV30; TRBD1 aligns across 8 bases. Germline CDR1 and CDR2: GTSNPN and SVGIG (reference sequence). Unmatched junction bases numbered 12, after V lost 5 bases and J lost 2 bases. The CDR3 has 16 amino acids. CDR3 nucleotide sequence: TGTGCCTGGTCAGGGGGCTTAACCTCTCCCACAGATACGCAGTATTTT. It specifies CAWSGGLTSPTDTQYF.

The table lists this clone with a count of one. The chain links TRBV4-1 to TRBJ1-5; D not certain. Germline V gene data show CDR1 as MGHRA and CDR2 as YSYEKL. V was trimmed by 2 bases and J by 1 base, leaving 9 bases between them. This CDR3 comprises 15 residues. As DNA, the CDR3 is TGCGCCAGCAGCCAAAATCAGAGGAGCAATCAGCCCCAGCATTTT. Translation: CASSQNQRSNQPQHF.

The chain carries TRBV25-1 and TRBJ1-3; TRBD1 is a possible D gene (6 bases). The CDR3 consists of 14 residues. The V end was cut by 4 bases, the J end by 4 bases, with 11 bases between. Germline V gene data show CDR1 as MGHDK and CDR2 as SYGVNS. DNA of the CDR3: TGTGCCAGCAGTGGGACAGTAGCCGGAAACACCATATATTTT. It specifies CASSGTVAGNTIYF.

The CDR3 sequence: CASSFLWSRSYEQFF. The CDR3 DNA reads as TGTGCCAGCAGCTTCTTATGGTCTCGAAGCTATGAGCAGTTCTTC. The chain links TRBV11-2 to TRBJ2-1; unclear D gene. V was trimmed by 3 bases and J by 8 bases, leaving 17 bases between them. The CDR3 consists of 15 residues. CDR1 SGHAT and CDR2 FQNNGV come from the germline V gene. Full variable domain (outside the CDR3, taken from reference TRBV11-2 and TRBJ2-1): EAGVAQSPRYKIIEKRQSVAFWCNPISGHATLYWYQQILGQGPKLLIQFQNNGVVDDSQLPKDRFSAERLKGVDSTLKIQPAKLEDSAVYLCASSFLWSRSYEQFFGPGTRLTVL.

The V call is TRBV29-1, the J call TRBJ1-4, with D possibly being TRBD1 (5 bases). Trimming stripped 7 bases from V and 0 bases from J, with 9 bases between. Germline CDR1 and CDR2: SQVTM and ANQGSEA. This CDR3 region has 13 residues. The CDR3 nucleotides read TGCAGCGCCGTGGGGGCAACTAATGAAAAACTGTTTTTT. Translated: CSAVGATNEKLFF.

For the CDR3, the DNA is TGCGCCAGCAGCCAAGGGGCGGGCTCCCTCTCTGGAAACACCATATATTTT. This translates into CASSQGAGSLSGNTIYF. This chain uses TRBV4-3 with TRBJ1-3; D ambiguous. Germline V gives CDR1 LGHNA, CDR2 YSLEER. CDR3 length equals 17 residues. The germline V and J ends were trimmed by 1 base and 0 bases, with 13 bases remaining between them.

In nucleotides, the CDR3 is TGTGCCAGCAGCTCCATCCACAGGGTTAAGTACGAGCAGTACTTC. It encodes CASSSIHRVKYEQYF. J is TRBJ2-7 and V is TRBV7-3; D is possibly TRBD1 (6 bases). Per the germline V gene, CDR1 is SGHTA and CDR2 is FQGTGA. V lost 4 bases, J lost 4 bases, and 17 bases lay in between. The CDR3 is 15 amino acids.

This rearrangement joins TRBV4-1 to TRBJ2-6; the D gene could be TRBD1 or TRBD2 (6 bases each). V was shortened by 2 bases and J by 3 bases, with 14 bases between the two germline ends. From germline, CDR1 is MGHRA and CDR2 YSYEKL. This CDR3 has 17 amino acids. The CDR3 region has the DNA TGCGCCAGCAGCCAACTAACGGGGGCGAGTGGGGCCAACGTCCTGACTTTC. Translated, it gives CASSQLTGASGANVLTF.

The chain combines TRBV11-1 with TRBJ2-1; TRBD1 matches 9 bases. From germline, CDR1 is SGHAT and CDR2 FQDESV (reference sequence). The junction had 10 bases not matched to a gene; V was cut back by 6 bases and J by 4 bases. The CDR3 length is 16 residues. The CDR3 bases are TGTGCCAGCAGGTACAGGGGGCAGTCCTATTACAATGAGCAGTTCTTC. The encoded protein is CASRYRGQSYYNEQFF.

The V call is TRBV11-3, the J call TRBJ1-5; D gene ambiguous. Germline-derived CDR1 and CDR2 are SGHNT and YENEEA. The V gene lost 0 bases and the J gene lost 0 bases, with 12 bases spanning the gap. This CDR3 region has 17 residues. The CDR3 nucleotides read TGTGCCAGCAGCTTAGAGGGAAATGGGGATAGCAATCAGCCCCAGCATTTT. As protein: CASSLEGNGDSNQPQHF. Using reference TRBV11-3 and TRBJ1-5 for the parts outside the CDR3, the full variable domain is EAGVVQSPRYKIIEKKQPVAFWCNPISGHNTLYWYLQNLGQGPELLIRYENEEAVDDSQLPKDRFSAERLKGVDSTLKIQPAELGDSAVYLCASSLEGNGDSNQPQHFGDGTRLSIL.

The V and J genes are TRBV7-9 and TRBJ1-5; possibly TRBD1 for D (6 bases). The CDR3 contains 14 residues. V was shortened by 5 bases and J by 3 bases, with 11 bases between the two germline ends. Germline CDR1 is SEHNR and CDR2 is FQNEAQ (reference sequence). DNA for the CDR3: TGTGCCAGCAGCATGGACAGTCCCAATCAGCCCCAGCATTTT. Translated: CASSMDSPNQPQHF.

V and J are TRBV28 and TRBJ2-3, with D perhaps TRBD1 (6 bases). The CDR3 length is 15 residues. The V end was cut by 4 bases, the J end by 2 bases, with 13 bases between. Germline lookup yields CDR1 MDHEN and CDR2 SYDVKM. This chain's CDR3 is CASSYRSGATDTQYF. CDR3 nucleotide sequence: TGTGCCAGCAGTTACAGGTCAGGGGCCACAGATACGCAGTATTTT.

The rearrangement joins TRBV7-3 to TRBJ1-1; D is perhaps TRBD1 (5 bases). Deletions cut 0 bases from V and 4 bases from J, with 12 bases between. This CDR3 spans 15 amino acids. Germline values: CDR1 SGHTA, CDR2 FQGTGA. The CDR3 DNA is TGTGCCAGCAGCTTAACGGTCGGGCAGGGCACTGAAGCTTTCTTT. Its translation is CASSLTVGQGTEAFF.

The V and J genes are TRBV9 and TRBJ2-3, with D unresolved. The V end was cut by 3 bases, the J end by 0 bases, with 14 bases between. The CDR3 extends over 16 amino acids. Germline CDR1 and CDR2: SGDLS and YYNGEE. In DNA, the CDR3 is TGTGCCAGCAGCGGTTACAGAGCAACTAGCACAGATACGCAGTATTTT. This encodes CASSGYRATSTDTQYF.

This clone has at least ten counts. The V and J genes are TRBV21-1 and TRBJ2-7; no DNA check was done on the table's D call, TRBD2. TRBV21-1 is recorded as a pseudogene. There are 14 residues in the CDR3. CDR3 region: CASMERGDPYEQYF. CDR3 sequence (DNA): TGTGCCAGCATGGAGCGGGGGGACCCCTACGAGCAGTACTTC.

The V call is TRBV9, the J call TRBJ1-2, with no clear D. V was trimmed by 0 bases and J by 6 bases, leaving 9 bases between them. The CDR3 runs to 13 residues. Germline V CDR1 and CDR2: SGDLS, YYNGEE. The CDR3 coding sequence is TGTGCCAGCAGCGTAGGGCAGTACCATGGCTACACCTTC. Translated, it gives CASSVGQYHGYTF.

The rearrangement uses TRBV3-1 (or the pseudogene TRBV3-2) and TRBJ1-5; 8 bases fit TRBD1. Germline assignment: CDR1 LGHDT and CDR2 YNNKEL (reference sequence). This CDR3 is 19 amino acids long. V lost 5 bases to trimming and J lost 0 bases; unmatched junction nucleotides: 15. The CDR3 DNA reads TGTGCCAGCAGCGAACATTCAGGGGGCCATAGATATAGCAATCAGCCCCAGCATTTT. It codes for CASSEHSGGHRYSNQPQHF.

The chain has TRBV7-9 and TRBJ2-1; 15 bases match TRBD2. Germline V gene data show CDR1 as SEHNR and CDR2 as FQNEAQ (reference sequence). The CDR3 runs to 16 residues. V dropped 3 bases and J dropped 12; count of bases not matched to a gene: 9. Here the CDR3 DNA reads TGTGCCAGCAGCTTGGGACTAGCGGGGGGCGAGATTGTGCAGTTCTTC. Encoded protein: CASSLGLAGGEIVQFF.

The gene calls are TRBV7-8 and TRBJ2-7, with 9 bases identical to TRBD2. The CDR3 loop spans 14 amino acids. The germline CDR1 and CDR2 sequences are SGHVS and FQNEAQ. Unmatched junction bases numbered 3, after V lost 3 bases and J lost 3 bases. CDR3: CASSLRGGYYEQYF. CDR3 coding DNA: TGTGCCAGCAGCTTGCGGGGGGGGTACTACGAGCAGTACTTC. Drawing the rest from reference TRBV7-8 and TRBJ2-7, the complete variable domain is GAGVSQSPRYKVAKRGQDVALRCDPISGHVSLFWYQQALGQGPEFLTYFQNEAQLDKSGLPSDRFFAERPEGSVSTLKIQRTQQEDSAVYLCASSLRGGYYEQYFGPGTRLTVT.

The chain joins TRBV20-1 to TRBJ1-2, with TRBD1 as a possible D gene (5 bases). This CDR3 has 12 residues. Germline V gives CDR1 DFQATT, CDR2 SNEGSKA (reference sequence). The germline V and J ends were trimmed by 3 bases and 8 bases, with 13 bases remaining between them. The CDR3 loop is CSASEGEIGYTF. DNA of the CDR3: TGCAGTGCTAGTGAAGGGGAAATCGGCTACACCTTC.

This clone was picked up a small number of times. The rearrangement joins TRBV7-9 to TRBJ2-7, with 9 bases aligning to TRBD1. Germline V lookup: CDR1 SEHNR, CDR2 FQNEAQ (reference sequence). The J segment lost 4 bases and the V segment lost 0 bases, leaving 10 bases of the junction unmatched. The CDR3 contains 17 residues. The CDR3 nucleotides read TGTGCCAGCAGCTTAGCAACCGGACAGGGGCACAAGTACGAGCAGTACTTC. This gives the protein CASSLATGQGHKYEQYF.

The gene calls are TRBV5-1 and TRBJ2-2, with 12 bases aligning to TRBD2. Germline CDR1 SGHRS, CDR2 YFSETQ. The V segment lost 4 bases and the J segment 3 bases; nucleotides outside the gene matches: 7. CDR3 length: 17 residues. CDR3 amino acids: CASSLLAGGPDTGELFF. The CDR3 DNA is TGCGCCAGCAGCCTCCTAGCGGGGGGGCCGGACACCGGGGAGCTGTTTTTT.

The chain employs TRBV19 and TRBJ1-5; D is possibly TRBD1 (5 bases). The CDR3 runs to 13 residues. V lost 4 bases and J lost 6, with 10 bases in between. Germline V gene sequence: CDR1 LNHDA, CDR2 SQIVND (reference sequence). The CDR3 coding sequence is TGTGCCAGTAGTACCGGAGGGGTTCAGCCCCAGCATTTT. Protein sequence: CASSTGGVQPQHF.

This chain uses TRBV29-1 with TRBJ2-1; 7 positions agree with TRBD2. With 6 bases clipped from V and 9 bases from J, the junction kept 11 bases outside the gene matches. CDR1 and CDR2 (germline): SQVTM, ANQGSEA. The CDR3 has 13 amino acids. CDR3 bases: TGCAGCGTAGCGGGACCTTCCCCGGGTGAGCAGTTCTTC. Its translation is CSVAGPSPGEQFF.

The V gene is TRBV5-4, the J gene TRBJ2-2, with 14 bases aligning to TRBD2. V lost 5 bases and J lost 0; bases outside the gene matches: 3. From germline, CDR1 is SGHNT and CDR2 YYREEE (reference sequence). CDR3 size: 17 residues. The CDR3 DNA reads TGTGCCAGCAGTCGGACTAGCGGGGGGACGAACACCGGGGAGCTGTTTTTT. As protein: CASSRTSGGTNTGELFF.

The V and J genes are TRBV2 and TRBJ2-5; 8 positions agree with TRBD1. The ends lost 1 base at V and 2 bases at J; junction bases unmatched: 9. Germline-derived CDR1 and CDR2 are SNHLY and FYNNEI. The CDR3 contains 17 residues. The CDR3 DNA is TGTGCCAGCAGTGAAGTACAGGGGGGACCCCCACAAGAGACCCAGTACTTC. It encodes CASSEVQGGPPQETQYF.

This chain links TRBV30 with TRBJ2-3; D uncertain. The germline V and J ends were trimmed by 1 base and 2 bases, with 10 bases remaining between them. Germline V gives CDR1 GTSNPN, CDR2 SVGIG (reference sequence). CDR3 length: 14 amino acids. Here the CDR3 reads CAWSAKSLTDTQYF. The CDR3 DNA reads as TGTGCCTGGAGTGCCAAGAGCCTCACAGATACGCAGTATTTT. The whole variable domain, filled in from reference TRBV30 and TRBJ2-3, reads SQTIHQWPATLVQPVGSPLSLECTVEGTSNPNLYWYRQAAGRGLQLLFYSVGIGQISSEVPQNLSASRPQDRQFILSSKKLLLSDSGFYLCAWSAKSLTDTQYFGPGTRLTVL.

The rearrangement joins TRBV6-6 to TRBJ2-1; D tentatively reads TRBD1 or TRBD2 (5 bases each). The V end lost 2 bases, the J end lost 0 bases, and 11 bases lay between the germline ends. Germline V CDR1 and CDR2: MNHNY, SVGAGI (reference sequence). This CDR3 has 16 amino acids. CDR3 coding DNA: TGTGCCAGCAGTTACCCCTGGGACCGCTCCTACAATGAGCAGTTCTTC. The encoded protein is CASSYPWDRSYNEQFF.

This chain joins TRBV19 and TRBJ2-2, with D hard to call. The CDR3 consists of 16 residues. Germline V gives CDR1 LNHDA, CDR2 SQIVND (reference sequence). V lost 7 bases to trimming and J lost 3 bases, with 18 bases between them. The DNA for the CDR3 is TGTGCCAGTACTCCCCTTGTGGGGTATGACACCGGGGAGCTGTTTTTT. Amino acid sequence: CASTPLVGYDTGELFF.

As to this clone: The same CDR3 also results from other DNA sequences found in this sample. V usage is TRBV5-6 and J usage is TRBJ1-5; D is undetermined. V lost 1 base and J 1 base, leaving 3 bases between the germline ends. Germline CDR1 SGHDT, CDR2 YYEEEE. CDR3 size: 13 residues. CDR3 bases: TGTGCCAGCAGCTTGAGGAGCAATCAGCCCCAGCATTTT. Translating it yields CASSLRSNQPQHF.